These 9 T cell receptor beta chains were sequenced from one sample in a study of blood T cells in healthy people across ages. A sample-barcoded 5' primer and a J-beta primer mix were used in a second PCR of roughly 7 to 11 cycles. TCRdb re-derived calls from the 5' RACE reads in MiXCR, one entry per CDR3 protein. The sample includes just over 800,000 distinct CDR3 sequences, around 62% seen only once; the top ten take 28%. What was sequenced was blood. These receptors were obtained from a man in his thirties or forties in good health.

The chain uses TRBV13 and TRBJ2-1, with TRBD2 identical over 8 bases. CDR1 is PRHDT and CDR2 is FYEKMQ in the germline V gene (reference sequence). The CDR3 is 14 residues long. After removal of 4 bases from V and 13 bases from J, the junction contained 12 bases not matched to a gene. CDR3 sequence: CASSSRTSRETQFF. CDR3 in DNA: TGTGCCAGCAGCTCAAGGACTAGCCGGGAGACCCAGTTCTTC.

The chain carries TRBV7-2 and TRBJ2-1; 11 bases line up with TRBD2. The CDR3 runs to 15 residues. From germline, CDR1 is SGHTA and CDR2 FQGNSA. V lost 5 bases, J lost 4 bases, and 4 bases stayed unmatched. The CDR3 coding sequence is TGTGCCAGCAGCATCGGGACTAGCGGTTACAATGAGCAGTTCTTC. Translated, it gives CASSIGTSGYNEQFF. Variable domain in full (rest from reference TRBV7-2 and TRBJ2-1): GAGVSQSPSNKVTEKGKDVELRCDPISGHTALYWYRQSLGQGLEFLIYFQGNSAPDKSGLPSDRFSAERTGGSVSTLTIQRTQQEDSAVYLCASSIGTSGYNEQFFGPGTRLTVL.

This clonotype is a singleton in its sample. The chain has TRBV24-1 and TRBJ2-5; 8 nucleotides agree with TRBD1. The CDR3 is made up of 15 amino acids. The trim removed 5 bases at V and 7 bases at J, leaving 11 bases unmatched. CDR1 is KGHDR, CDR2 SFDVKD, per germline. In DNA form, the CDR3 reads TGTGCCACCAGTGGGACCGGACAGGGTGGCAGGACCCAGTACTTC. This encodes CATSGTGQGGRTQYF.

The V and J genes are TRBV12-3 or TRBV12-4 and TRBJ2-7; 8 nucleotides match TRBD1. After removal of 6 bases from V and 2 bases from J, the junction contained 6 bases not matched to a gene. The CDR3 covers 14 residues. This CDR3 is CASSQGAAAYEQYF. In nucleotides, the CDR3 is TGTGCCAGCAGCCAGGGGGCGGCGGCCTACGAGCAGTACTTC.

The rearrangement joins TRBV7-2 to TRBJ2-3; 8 bases map to TRBD2. This CDR3 spans 15 amino acids. V shed 1 base, J shed 5 bases, and the junction held 5 bases outside the gene matches. Germline V CDR1 and CDR2: SGHTA, FQGNSA. CDR3 DNA sequence: TGTGCCAGCAGCTTAGTGGCCGGGGGGGTAGATACGCAGTATTTT. Residues: CASSLVAGGVDTQYF.

This clonotype appeared a single time. The gene calls are TRBV9 and TRBJ1-5; 8 bases agree with TRBD2. The J call may be incorrect, as the DNA end agrees better with TRBJ2-3. Germline values: CDR1 SGDLS, CDR2 YYNGEE. The CDR3 has 12 amino acids. CDR3 residues: CATGGAEDTQYF. CDR3 coding DNA: TGTGCCACCGGGGGGGCTGAAGATACGCAGTATTTT.

The chain couples TRBV6-1 to TRBJ1-5; D may be TRBD1 (5 bases). Germline-derived CDR1 and CDR2 are MNHNS and SASEGT. The CDR3 is 19 residues long. Trimming took off 9 bases at V and 2 bases at J, with 29 bases between the two ends. The CDR3 region is CASKVRFDSSTVGNQPQHF. The CDR3, as DNA: TGTGCCAGTAAGGTTCGTTTTGACAGCTCCACGGTAGGCAATCAGCCCCAGCATTTT.

The chain couples TRBV24-1 to TRBJ2-4; D is unresolved. Germline assignment: CDR1 KGHDR and CDR2 SFDVKD. The CDR3 is made up of 11 amino acids. Trimming shortened V by 3 bases and J by 10 bases, and 6 bases separated the two germline ends. CDR3 sequence reads: CATSDIGIQYF. The CDR3 region has the DNA TGTGCCACCAGTGATATCGGAATTCAGTACTTC.

J is TRBJ1-4 and V is TRBV27; weak D call: TRBD1 (6 bases). Trimming shortened V by 1 base and J by 8 bases, and 17 bases separated the two germline ends. The CDR3 contains 16 residues. Germline lookup yields CDR1 MNHEY and CDR2 SMNVEV (reference sequence). CDR3 nucleotides: TGTGCCAGCAGTTTATTACGGGGAGGACAGTCCGAAAAACTGTTTTTT. This sequence encodes CASSLLRGGQSEKLFF.